The clone carrying this T cell receptor (beta chain) was observed many times. V lost 8 bases and J lost 0, with 11 bases in between. The CDR3 runs 14 residues. From germline, CDR1 is SNHLY and CDR2 FYNNEI. Patients were excluded for uncontrolled infection, other autoimmune disease, pregnancy or lactation. Drawn at first hyperthyroidism diagnosis, the blood sample preceded any ophthalmopathy symptoms. RNA transcripts provided the source from which TCR beta CDR3 regions were amplified. The HTBI set primed first-round TCR CDR3 RT-PCR. From the multiplex PCR reads, TCRdb called clonotypes with MiXCR, one entry per CDR3 protein. The repertoire consists of hundreds of thousands of distinct CDR3 sequences, with around 20% occurring once and the leading ten covering over 15%. This sample was included in a study of T cells in Graves' hyperthyroidism and ophthalmopathy.

The clonotype comes from a woman aged 45-65 years with Graves' hyperthyroidism that later progressed to Graves' ophthalmopathy. The specimen sequenced was blood. This sequence joins TRBV2 and TRBJ2-1, with no clear D. The CDR3 DNA reads TGTGCCAGCGGAGACTCGGACTCCTACAATGAGCAGTTCTTC. Translated, it gives CASGDSDSYNEQFF.